This TCR beta chain was obtained from a study of beta chain features in type 1 diabetes. Study-wide results and caveats: TCRB CDR3s from Type 1 diabetes patients were moderately but significantly shorter in all four CD4+ subsets.

Comment on this clone: Antigen unknown.

The ends were cut back, 7 bases at V and 1 base at J, with 14 bases in the middle. The CDR3 extends over 14 amino acids. Germline assignment: CDR1 SQVTM and CDR2 ANQGSEA. Since all of the isolated RNA was reverse transcribed, expressed TCRB transcripts were what got sequenced. Method: immunoSEQ multiplex PCR; TCRdb's copy keeps in-frame clones and lacks some. The sample carries 500,000 to 650,000 clones, roughly 12% recorded once. Sequenced: naive CD4+ T cells from blood. V and J are TRBV29-1 and TRBJ2-4; no firm D call. The clonotype comes from a man between 25 and 39 years old with type 1 diabetes. The CDR3 loop reads CSAREMVAKNIQYF. The DNA of the CDR3 is TGCAGCGCCCGAGAGATGGTGGCCAAAAACATTCAGTACTTC. The complete variable domain, with remaining parts taken from reference TRBV29-1 and TRBJ2-4, reads SAVISQKPSRDICQRGTSLTIQCQVDSQVTMMFWYRQQPGQSLTLIATANQGSEATYESGFVIDKFPISRPNLTFSTLTVSNMSPEDSSIYLCSAREMVAKNIQYFGAGTRLSVL.